This is a list of T cell receptor beta chains from one sample in a study of vaccination effects on CD4 cells after COVID-19. Antigen specificity for these receptors is unknown. The protocol was immunoSEQ multiplex PCR, while the TCRdb copy is restricted to in-frame clones and leaves out a portion. The sample contains under 80,000 clones, 60% to 75% of which appear only once. Sequencing was performed on CD4+ T cells from PBMCs cultured with HCoV-229E spike peptides, taken after COVID-19 vaccination. The receptor set was obtained from a human donor who received a COVID-19 vaccine. Each CDR3 is given with its conserved first and last residue. The D gene is left open where the match is weak. Where a row states a size, it is once, few, many or the class of an expanded clone; other rows omit it.

D	V	J	size	CDR3	DNA
-	TRBV28	TRBJ1-2	-	CASSPPRDGHYGYTF	TGTGCCAGCAGTCCCCCCAGGGACGGACACTATGGCTACACCTTC
-	TRBV11-1	TRBJ1-5	-	CASSLGGFGQPQHF	TGTGCCAGCAGCCTCGGGGGGTTCGGGCAGCCCCAGCATTTT
-	TRBV19	TRBJ1-1	-	CASSMRKRTEAFF	TGTGCCAGTAGTATGAGGAAGAGAACTGAAGCTTTCTTT
-	TRBV25-1	TRBJ2-1	few	CASKTRDYNEQFF	TGTGCCAGCAAAACACGGGATTACAATGAGCAGTTCTTC
-	TRBV10-1	TRBJ1-3	few	CASSLDATYGNTIYF	TGCGCCAGCAGCCTTGATGCGACCTATGGAAACACCATATATTTT
-	TRBV7-2	TRBJ2-5	-	CASSSGGTFGTQYF	TGTGCCAGCAGCTCAGGGGGGACTTTCGGGACCCAGTACTTC
TRBD1	TRBV14	TRBJ1-4	-	CASSQAGTGVRKLFF	TGTGCCAGCAGCCAAGCCGGGACAGGGGTGCGGAAACTGTTTTTT
TRBD1	TRBV28	TRBJ1-2	-	CASTLSGGSYGYTF	TGTGCCAGCACCCTCTCAGGGGGGAGCTATGGCTACACCTTC
-	TRBV7-9	TRBJ1-6	few	CASSPGTWGNSPLHF	TGTGCCAGCAGCCCTGGGACGTGGGGGAATTCACCCCTCCACTTT
-	TRBV19	TRBJ1-1	few	CASSIMGTNTEAFF	TGTGCCAGTAGTATAATGGGCACGAACACTGAAGCTTTCTTT
-	TRBV6-2/TRBV6-3	TRBJ2-1	few	CASSYSGRYNEQFF	TGTGCCAGCAGTTACTCGGGGAGATACAATGAGCAGTTCTTC
TRBD1	TRBV19	TRBJ1-1	-	CASSPLGTGDTEAFF	TGTGCCAGTAGTCCGCTCGGGACAGGGGACACTGAAGCTTTCTTT
TRBD1	TRBV6-6	TRBJ1-3	-	CASRQGGSGNTIYF	TGTGCCAGTCGACAGGGAGGCTCTGGAAACACCATATATTTT
-	TRBV30	TRBJ1-2	-	CAWGTVVLNYGYTF	TGTGCCTGGGGTACAGTCGTCCTTAACTATGGCTACACCTTC
-	TRBV5-1	TRBJ2-3	-	CASSFKLGNTQYF	TGCGCCAGCAGCTTTAAACTAGGAAATACGCAGTATTTT
-	TRBV10-3	TRBJ1-2	-	CAISGQGIYGYTF	TGTGCCATCAGTGGGCAGGGGATCTATGGCTACACCTTC
-	TRBV28	TRBJ1-2	-	CASSLRRRSDGYTF	TGTGCCAGCAGTTTACGTCGACGAAGCGATGGCTACACCTTC
TRBD2	TRBV2	TRBJ2-2	-	CASRSLAGGNTGELFF	TGTGCCAGCAGAAGCCTAGCGGGGGGGAACACCGGGGAGCTGTTTTTT
TRBD1	TRBV5-1	TRBJ1-1	-	CASSLAELGRAGQDTEAFF	TGCGCCAGCAGCTTGGCCGAATTAGGGCGGGCAGGACAGGACACTGAAGCTTTCTTT
TRBD2	TRBV27	TRBJ2-1	-	CASSLSREGEQFF	TGTGCCAGCAGTTTATCGAGGGAGGGGGAGCAGTTCTTC
TRBD1	TRBV5-4	TRBJ1-2	few	CASSLVAATGGGSYTF	TGTGCCAGCAGCTTGGTAGCGGCGACAGGGGGCGGTAGCTACACCTTC
TRBD2	TRBV5-1	TRBJ2-3	-	CASSIGLAADTQYF	TGCGCCAGCAGCATTGGACTAGCGGCAGATACGCAGTATTTT
-	TRBV5-5	TRBJ2-1	-	CASSPGGAYNEQFF	TGTGCCAGCAGCCCGGGGGGCGCTTACAATGAGCAGTTCTTC
-	TRBV5-1	TRBJ1-5	-	CASSLGGTPGQPQHF	TGCGCCAGCAGCTTGGGGGGTACGCCAGGTCAGCCCCAGCATTTT
TRBD1	TRBV5-6	TRBJ2-1	-	CASGARTGSNEQFF	TGTGCCAGCGGGGCGAGGACAGGGTCTAATGAGCAGTTCTTC
-	TRBV24-1	TRBJ1-2	-	CATSDPRDGGVYGYTF	TGTGCCACCAGTGACCCCAGGGACGGGGGCGTGTATGGCTACACCTTC
-	TRBV11-2	TRBJ1-4	-	CASSLAGSREKLFF	TGTGCCAGCAGCTTAGCGGGGTCGCGGGAAAAACTGTTTTTT
-	TRBV7-9	TRBJ1-4	-	CASSLAINEKLFF	TGTGCCAGCAGCTTAGCAATTAATGAAAAACTGTTTTTT
-	TRBV3-1/TRBV3-2	TRBJ2-2	few	CASSQGNPHWNTGELFF	TGTGCCAGCAGCCAAGGAAACCCCCATTGGAACACCGGGGAGCTGTTTTTT
-	TRBV9	TRBJ2-3	few	CASSVDGRDTQYF	TGTGCCAGCAGCGTAGATGGTCGGGATACGCAGTATTTT
-	TRBV9	TRBJ2-5	-	CASSVGSGYQETQYF	TGTGCCAGCAGCGTAGGGAGCGGGTACCAAGAGACCCAGTACTTC
TRBD1	TRBV2	TRBJ1-2	-	CASSEGGQGTYGYTF	TGTGCCAGCAGCGAAGGGGGACAGGGAACCTATGGCTACACCTTC
TRBD2	TRBV2	TRBJ2-3	few	CASNKRGVTPDTQYF	TGTGCCAGCAACAAGCGGGGGGTCACCCCAGATACGCAGTATTTT
TRBD2	TRBV27	TRBJ2-5	-	CASKPGLQIGRETQYF	TGTGCCAGCAAACCGGGACTACAAATAGGTCGAGAGACCCAGTACTTC
TRBD2	TRBV5-1	TRBJ2-5	once	CASSLIREGETQYF	TGCGCCAGCAGCTTAATCCGGGAGGGAGAGACCCAGTACTTC
-	TRBV19	TRBJ1-1	-	CASKSRNTEAFF	TGTGCCAGTAAGTCAAGAAACACTGAAGCTTTCTTT
TRBD2	TRBV9	TRBJ2-3	-	CASSATSSGGARDTQYF	TGTGCCAGCAGCGCAACCTCTAGCGGGGGGGCCAGAGATACGCAGTATTTT
-	TRBV7-8	TRBJ1-5	few	CASSFPGVGNQPQHF	TGTGCCAGCAGCTTCCCCGGGGTGGGCAATCAGCCCCAGCATTTT
-	TRBV3-1/TRBV3-2	TRBJ1-6	once	CASSQGQSNSPLHF	TGTGCCAGCAGCCAAGGGCAGAGTAATTCACCCCTCCACTTT
TRBD2	TRBV29-1	TRBJ2-5	-	CSVLGLAGTQETQYF	TGCAGCGTTCTTGGACTAGCGGGGACCCAAGAGACCCAGTACTTC
TRBD1	TRBV2	TRBJ1-6	-	CASIRQGNSPLHF	TGTGCCAGCATCCGACAGGGAAATTCACCCCTCCACTTT
TRBD2	TRBV5-5	TRBJ2-1	-	CASSRRTSGEYNEQFF	TGTGCCAGCAGCCGAAGGACTAGCGGGGAGTACAATGAGCAGTTCTTC
-	TRBV5-3	TRBJ1-2	once	CARSLDPPYGYTF	TGTGCCAGAAGCTTGGACCCGCCCTATGGCTACACCTTC
-	TRBV3-1/TRBV3-2	TRBJ2-6	-	CASSRAGANVLTF	TGTGCCAGCAGTCGAGCTGGGGCCAACGTCCTGACTTTC
TRBD1	TRBV6-5	TRBJ1-3	-	CASRIDRGPGNTIYF	TGTGCCAGCAGGATCGACAGGGGGCCTGGAAACACCATATATTTT
TRBD2	TRBV30	TRBJ2-5	few	CAWSAGLAGRQETQYF	TGTGCCTGGAGTGCTGGACTAGCGGGGAGACAAGAGACCCAGTACTTC
-	TRBV5-1	TRBJ1-2	-	CASSLDDSYGYTF	TGCGCCAGCAGCTTGGATGACAGCTATGGCTACACCTTC
-	TRBV10-2	TRBJ1-1	few	CASSATGNTEAFF	TGCGCCAGCAGCGCAACAGGGAACACTGAAGCTTTCTTT
-	TRBV7-9	TRBJ2-5	once	CASSPVSQETQYF	TGTGCCAGCAGCCCGGTTTCTCAGGAGACCCAGTACTTC